One and the same sample provided the 31 T cell receptor beta chains below, sequenced in a study of OX40 agonist ivuxolimab in advanced cancers. Assay: immunoSEQ multiplex PCR; the TCRdb copy retains only in-frame clones and omits some. Here the sample spans 40,000 to 45,000 clones, 82% being singletons. The material was CD4+ or CD8+ T cells sorted from blood, obtained in a trial of the OX40 agonist ivuxolimab. These receptors came from an adult with an advanced solid tumor such as melanoma, head and neck, liver or kidney cancer.

V and J are TRBV10-2 and TRBJ2-3; D may be TRBD2 (7 bases). The germline V gene encodes CDR1 WSHSY and CDR2 SAAADI. Trimming stripped 7 bases from V and 8 bases from J, with 16 bases between. The CDR3 is made up of 13 amino acids. The CDR3 DNA reads TGCGCCAGCAATGGCGGGGGACACGCTACGCAGTATTTT. Residues: CASNGGGHATQYF.

The V gene is TRBV19, the J gene TRBJ1-1, with D unclear. Germline lookup yields CDR1 LNHDA and CDR2 SQIVND (reference sequence). Trimming pared 6 bases from V and 10 bases from J, leaving 15 bases between. This CDR3 is built from 12 residues. CDR3 bases: TGTGCCAGTAGAAGGACCGGCTTAGGAGCTTTCTTT. Amino acids: CASRRTGLGAFF.

The chain is built from TRBV27 and TRBJ1-4; TRBD1 agrees at 9 bases. The CDR3 has 16 amino acids. Per germline, CDR1 MNHEY and CDR2 SMNVEV (reference sequence). J gave up 4 bases and V 4 bases, and 7 bases lay outside the gene matches. The CDR3 bases are TGTGCCAGCAGTTATTCACCGGACAGGGGTAATGAAAAACTGTTTTTT. It specifies CASSYSPDRGNEKLFF.

The table lists this clone with a few counts. The V and J genes are TRBV6-1 and TRBJ2-2; 11 nucleotides match TRBD1. After removal of 3 bases from V and 7 bases from J, the junction contained 4 bases not matched to a gene. From germline, CDR1 is MNHNS and CDR2 SASEGT. The CDR3 is 15 residues long. Written as DNA, the CDR3 is TGTGCCAGCAGTGAGTGGACAGGGGGCGGCGGGGAGCTGTTTTTT. Protein sequence: CASSEWTGGGGELFF.

The CDR3 spells CASSPGQGNTGELFF. For the CDR3, the DNA is TGTGCCAGCAGTCCGGGACAGGGAAACACCGGGGAGCTGTTTTTT. The gene calls are TRBV2 and TRBJ2-2; 9 nucleotides match TRBD1. Germline trimming cut 5 bases from V and 2 bases from J; bases unmatched to any gene: 3. Germline assignment: CDR1 SNHLY and CDR2 FYNNEI. This CDR3 contains 15 residues. The full variable domain, rest sourced from reference TRBV2 and TRBJ2-2, is EPEVTQTPSHQVTQMGQEVILRCVPISNHLYFYWYRQILGQKVEFLVSFYNNEISEKSEIFDDQFSVERPDGSNFTLKIRSTKLEDSAMYFCASSPGQGNTGELFFGEGSRLTVL.

The CDR3 DNA is TGCAGTGCAGGGATCACTAATGAAAAACTGTTTTTT. It specifies CSAGITNEKLFF. The chain links TRBV29-1 to TRBJ1-4, with a weak D call TRBD1 (5 bases). This CDR3 is built from 12 residues. The germline V gene has CDR1 SQVTM and CDR2 ANQGSEA. Supplemented by reference TRBV29-1 and TRBJ1-4, the full variable domain reads SAVISQKPSRDICQRGTSLTIQCQVDSQVTMMFWYRQQPGQSLTLIATANQGSEATYESGFVIDKFPISRPNLTFSTLTVSNMSPEDSSIYLCSAGITNEKLFFGSGTQLSVL.

This chain joins TRBV7-6 and TRBJ2-2; D gene unclear. CDR1 is SGHVS and CDR2 is FNYEAQ in the germline V gene. Deletions cut 5 bases from V and 0 bases from J, with 10 bases between. The CDR3 spans 15 residues. CDR3 sequence (DNA): TGTGCCAGCAGCGACCGACGGTCGAACACCGGGGAGCTGTTTTTT. This sequence encodes CASSDRRSNTGELFF.

The chain recombines TRBV11-2 with TRBJ2-3; 7 nucleotides agree with TRBD2. CDR1 and CDR2 from the germline V gene are SGHAT and FQNNGV. This CDR3 comprises 15 residues. J was trimmed by 0 bases and V by 1 base; bases with no gene match: 1. CDR3 sequence reads: CASSLGLASTDTQYF. The CDR3 nucleotides read TGTGCCAGCAGCTTAGGACTAGCTAGCACAGATACGCAGTATTTT.

The chain couples TRBV18 to TRBJ2-4; D not certain. CDR1 is KGHSH and CDR2 is LQKENI in the germline V gene. The CDR3 is made up of 17 amino acids. The ends were cut back, 0 bases at V and 0 bases at J, with 12 bases in the middle. The CDR3 nucleotides read TGTGCCAGCTCACCACCGAATGTGTTACTAGCCAAAAACATTCAGTACTTC. Protein sequence: CASSPPNVLLAKNIQYF.

The V gene is TRBV27, the J gene TRBJ1-2; D is uncertain. Germline assignment: CDR1 MNHEY and CDR2 SMNVEV (reference sequence). The CDR3 runs to 18 residues. V lost 4 bases and J 2 bases, leaving 23 bases between the germline ends. CDR3 bases: TGTGCCAGCAGTTCCTCTTTTTTAGATCTCAGGTTAAACTATGGCTACACCTTC. It encodes CASSSSFLDLRLNYGYTF.

The J gene is TRBJ2-3, the V gene TRBV28; 11 bases align to TRBD2. V shed 7 bases and J 1 base; nucleotides not matched to a gene: 10. The CDR3 is made up of 17 amino acids. The germline CDR1 and CDR2 sequences are MDHEN and SYDVKM. This CDR3 reads CASTLAGGRGGTDTQYF. CDR3 bases: TGTGCCAGCACCTTAGCGGGAGGGAGGGGAGGCACAGATACGCAGTATTTT.

The CDR3 sequence is CASSLGVDTGELFF. In nucleotides, the CDR3 is TGTGCCAGCAGTTTAGGGGTAGACACCGGGGAGCTGTTTTTT. This chain links TRBV27 with TRBJ2-2; D remains ambiguous. Germline CDR1 reads MNHEY; CDR2 reads SMNVEV (reference sequence). With 2 bases removed from V and 3 bases from J, the gap between germline ends came to 7 bases. This CDR3 spans 14 amino acids.

V is TRBV2 and J is TRBJ2-7, with TRBD2 matching over 9 bases. The V segment lost 7 bases and the J segment 7 bases; nucleotides outside the gene matches: 8. This CDR3 has 13 residues. CDR1 is SNHLY and CDR2 is FYNNEI in the germline V gene. For the CDR3, the DNA is TGTGCCAGCAAGCGGGAGGCCTTAGAAGAGCAGTACTTC. This translates into CASKREALEEQYF.

The chain uses TRBV7-9 and TRBJ1-1, with unresolved D. V gave up 2 bases and J gave up 5 bases, with 6 bases separating them. The germline CDR1 and CDR2 sequences are SEHNR and FQNEAQ (reference sequence). The CDR3 sequence is 12 residues long. The CDR3 is CASSLFPTEAFF. The CDR3 DNA follows: TGTGCCAGCAGCTTATTCCCAACTGAAGCTTTCTTT. Using reference TRBV7-9 and TRBJ1-1 for the parts outside the CDR3, the full variable domain is DTGVSQNPRHKITKRGQNVTFRCDPISEHNRLYWYRQTLGQGPEFLTYFQNEAQLEKSRLLSDRFSAERPKGSFSTLEIQRTEQGDSAMYLCASSLFPTEAFFGQGTRLTVV.

The chain is built from TRBV27 and TRBJ2-1, with TRBD2 as a possible D gene (5 bases). V was trimmed by 2 bases and J by 0 bases, leaving 14 bases between them. CDR1 and CDR2 from the germline V gene are MNHEY and SMNVEV (reference sequence). The CDR3 sequence is 17 residues long. The CDR3 is CASSLSKGLASYNEQFF. CDR3 in DNA: TGTGCCAGCAGTTTAAGCAAGGGTCTAGCCTCCTACAATGAGCAGTTCTTC.

In this sample, this clone turned up a few times. The V call is TRBV19, the J call TRBJ1-5, with unresolved D. V shed 6 bases and J shed 11 bases, with 20 bases lying between them. Germline CDR1 and CDR2: LNHDA and SQIVND (reference sequence). This CDR3 is built from 14 residues. CDR3 protein: CASSPYTPGEAQHF. The CDR3 nucleotides read TGTGCCAGTAGCCCCTATACTCCCGGGGAGGCCCAGCATTTT. Together with reference TRBV19 and TRBJ1-5, the CDR3 gives the full variable domain: DGGITQSPKYLFRKEGQNVTLSCEQNLNHDAMYWYRQDPGQGLRLIYYSQIVNDFQKGDIAEGYSVSREKKESFPLTVTSAQKNPTAFYLCASSPYTPGEAQHFGDGTRLSIL.

This clone was counted between two and nine times. The chain carries TRBV21-1 and TRBJ1-4; TRBD1 was called by the table and not checked on the DNA. TRBV21-1 is listed as a pseudogene. The CDR3 is 15 residues long. CDR3 residues: CASSRAQSVNEKLFF. As DNA, the CDR3 is TGTGCCAGCAGCAGGGCACAGTCAGTAAATGAAAAACTGTTTTTT.

This chain links TRBV7-9 with TRBJ2-1; D may be TRBD1 or TRBD2 (5 bases each). V was trimmed by 5 bases and J by 8 bases, leaving 16 bases between them. Germline CDR1 is SEHNR and CDR2 is FQNEAQ (reference sequence). The CDR3 consists of 14 residues. The CDR3 DNA reads as TGTGCCAGCAGCCTCCCCGGGGCCCCCGATGAGCAGTTCTTC. It codes for CASSLPGAPDEQFF.

This clone was seen only once. The chain couples TRBV10-3 to TRBJ2-7; possibly TRBD2 for D (6 bases). Germline V lookup: CDR1 ENHRY, CDR2 SYGVKD. V was pared by 5 bases and J by 0 bases, with 20 bases between. The CDR3 runs to 17 residues. CDR3 amino acids: CAISNPPGTSGSYEQYF. DNA for the CDR3: TGTGCCATCAGTAATCCCCCCGGGACTTCAGGCTCCTACGAGCAGTACTTC.

The chain has TRBV5-6 and TRBJ1-1; D perhaps matches TRBD1 (5 bases). CDR1 is SGHDT, CDR2 YYEEEE, per germline. V lost 7 bases and J lost 1, with 11 bases in between. CDR3 length: 13 residues. The CDR3 DNA is TGTGCCAGCTTGGGACTCTCGAACACTGAAGCTTTCTTT. Protein: CASLGLSNTEAFF.

In its sample, this clone was seen a few times. V gene TRBV28 combines with J gene TRBJ2-3; D uncertain. Trimming cost V 0 bases and J 6 bases, with 4 bases left between them. Looked up from germline, CDR1 is MDHEN and CDR2 is SYDVKM. This CDR3 is 12 amino acids long. For the CDR3, the DNA is TGTGCCAGCAGTTTATGGGGGGATACGCAGTATTTT. It specifies CASSLWGDTQYF.

V and J are TRBV5-6 and TRBJ2-3, with 7 bases matching TRBD2. This CDR3 has 16 residues. Germline values: CDR1 SGHDT, CDR2 YYEEEE. The J segment lost 6 bases and the V segment lost 4 bases, leaving 14 bases of the junction unmatched. CDR3 DNA: TGTGCCAGCAGCCCCACCTGGGGGGGGAAGGGGGATACGCAGTATTTT. As protein: CASSPTWGGKGDTQYF.

The chain joins TRBV27 to TRBJ2-2; D possibly corresponds to TRBD1 (6 bases). This CDR3 has 15 amino acids. From germline, CDR1 is MNHEY and CDR2 SMNVEV (reference sequence). V shed 3 bases and J shed 4 bases, with 12 bases lying between them. CDR3 nucleotide sequence: TGTGCCAGCAGTTTTCTGGGGGCGGGCACCGGGGAGCTGTTTTTT. Amino acid sequence: CASSFLGAGTGELFF.

The chain employs TRBV11-1 and TRBJ2-5; 8 bases are shared with TRBD2. Unmatched junction bases numbered 12, after V lost 5 bases and J lost 1 base. CDR3 length equals 17 residues. The germline V gene encodes CDR1 SGHAT and CDR2 FQDESV (reference sequence). The CDR3 protein is CASSPPMSGGPQETQYF. DNA of the CDR3: TGTGCCAGCAGCCCCCCGATGAGCGGGGGACCCCAAGAGACCCAGTACTTC.

This clone showed up just once. The genes are TRBV7-5 and TRBJ1-5; TRBD1 reflects the table's D call only, with no check against the DNA. TRBV7-5 is a documented pseudogene. This CDR3 has 17 amino acids. The CDR3: CVRSLEDRGLGNQPQHF. In nucleotides, the CDR3 is TGTGTCAGAAGCTTAGAAGACAGGGGGCTGGGCAATCAGCCCCAGCATTTT.

This clone was seen just once. This chain connects TRBV7-2 to TRBJ2-5; no definite D call. The J call is uncertain, as TRBJ2-7 better fits the DNA end. Germline loops: CDR1 SGHTA, CDR2 FQGNSA. CDR3 length: 11 amino acids. The CDR3 region is CASSLVGEQYF. The DNA of the CDR3 is TGTGCCAGCAGCTTAGTCGGCGAGCAGTACTTC.

The gene calls are TRBV4-1 and TRBJ1-1, with 7 bases identical to TRBD1. CDR3 size: 14 residues. V lost 4 bases and J lost 3; bases outside the gene matches: 5. From germline, CDR1 is MGHRA and CDR2 YSYEKL. In DNA, the CDR3 is TGCGCCAGCAGCCCCACGGGACAGTACACTGAAGCTTTCTTT. Encoded protein: CASSPTGQYTEAFF.

V and J are TRBV28 and TRBJ1-2; tentatively, D is TRBD1 (5 bases). The CDR3 spans 16 residues. The germline V gene has CDR1 MDHEN and CDR2 SYDVKM. V was cut by 4 bases and J by 2 bases, with 17 bases left in between. The CDR3 sequence: CASSSEAGLFNYGYTF. In nucleotides, the CDR3 is TGTGCCAGCAGTTCGGAGGCAGGGTTATTCAACTATGGCTACACCTTC.

This clone was recorded once. The chain couples TRBV28 to TRBJ2-3, with 8 bases aligning to TRBD1. Germline V gene data show CDR1 as MDHEN and CDR2 as SYDVKM. CDR3 size: 15 residues. Trimming cost V 6 bases and J 2 bases; bases outside gene matches: 7. CDR3 in amino acids: CASSTDRAHTDTQYF. The CDR3 DNA sequence: TGTGCCAGCAGCACGGACAGGGCCCACACAGATACGCAGTATTTT.

The rearrangement links TRBV13 to TRBJ2-5; 12 positions agree with TRBD2. CDR1 and CDR2 (germline): PRHDT, FYEKMQ (reference sequence). Trimming removed 3 bases from V and 2 bases from J; junction bases left unmatched: 7. The CDR3 has 17 residues. In nucleotides, the CDR3 is TGTGCCAGCAGCTTTTTGTGGACTAGCGGGACACAAGAGACCCAGTACTTC. Translation gives CASSFLWTSGTQETQYF.

In this sample, this clone turned up a few times. This sequence joins TRBV7-8 and TRBJ2-1, with 7 bases aligning to TRBD2. Trimming removed 4 bases from V and 2 bases from J; junction bases left unmatched: 5. This CDR3 region has 15 residues. Looked up from germline, CDR1 is SGHVS and CDR2 is FQNEAQ. As DNA, the CDR3 is TGTGCCAGCAGCTACTCTAGCGGTCCCTACAATGAGCAGTTCTTC. Protein product: CASSYSSGPYNEQFF.